This T cell receptor beta chain was sequenced during a study of shared clonotypes between healthy human individuals. The authors distributed each subset's genomic DNA evenly over several immunoSEQ plates. Measured with immunoSEQ multiplex PCR; TCRdb has only the in-frame clones, and not every one. The sample comprises some 1.5 million clones, 95% to 99% of which are singletons, and around 0.45% rests with the top ten. There are 14 residues in the CDR3. V lost 2 bases, J lost 0 bases, and 5 bases lay in between. CDR1 is SGHAT and CDR2 is FQNNGV in the germline V gene. Sequenced input: naive CD4+ T cells sorted from blood. Stated subset: CD45RA+ positively selected. This TCR was recovered from a young man in good health. The V call is TRBV11-2, the J call TRBJ1-3, with D unclear. CDR3 nucleotides: TGTGCCAGCAGCTTACATATCTCTGGAAACACCATATATTTT. It specifies CASSLHISGNTIYF. Combining the CDR3 with reference TRBV11-2 and TRBJ1-3 gives the whole variable domain EAGVAQSPRYKIIEKRQSVAFWCNPISGHATLYWYQQILGQGPKLLIQFQNNGVVDDSQLPKDRFSAERLKGVDSTLKIQPAKLEDSAVYLCASSLHISGNTIYFGEGSWLTVV.